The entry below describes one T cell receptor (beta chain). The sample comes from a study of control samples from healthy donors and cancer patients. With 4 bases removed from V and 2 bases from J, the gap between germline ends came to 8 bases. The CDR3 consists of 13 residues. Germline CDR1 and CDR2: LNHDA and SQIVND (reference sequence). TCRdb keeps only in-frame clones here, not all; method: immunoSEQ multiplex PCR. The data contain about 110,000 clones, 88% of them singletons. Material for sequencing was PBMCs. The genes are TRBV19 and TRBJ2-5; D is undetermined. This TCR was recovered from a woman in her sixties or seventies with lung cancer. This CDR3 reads CASSTQKQETQYF. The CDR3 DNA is TGTGCCAGTAGTACCCAGAAACAAGAGACCCAGTACTTC.